This passage covers 17 T cell receptor beta chains from one sample sequenced in a study of cytomegalovirus exposure and HLA in healthy donors. With 60 Vbeta and 13 Jbeta primers, the PCR was carried out. This table comes from immunoSEQ multiplex PCR, and its TCRdb copy is limited to in-frame clones, with some not included. The table has about 190,000 clones, more than 70% seen once. Sequenced input: PBMCs. These receptors were collected from a boy younger than 18 in good health and CMV-seronegative.

The chain uses TRBV18 and TRBJ1-4; 11 bases align to TRBD1. Trimming at V came to 3 bases and at J to 3 bases, leaving 3 bases not matched to a gene. The CDR3 is 16 amino acids. Germline lookup yields CDR1 KGHSH and CDR2 LQKENI. CDR3 sequence reads: CASSPWDRGSNEKLFF. DNA of the CDR3: TGTGCCAGCTCACCCTGGGACAGGGGGTCTAATGAAAAACTGTTTTTT.

The V and J genes are TRBV10-3 and TRBJ2-5; 7 bases fit TRBD2. CDR1 is ENHRY, CDR2 SYGVKD, per germline. The CDR3 is 13 amino acids. Trimming cost V 6 bases and J 1 base; bases outside gene matches: 2. The CDR3 here is CAIRGGSQETQYF. In nucleotides, the CDR3 is TGTGCCATCAGGGGGGGGTCCCAAGAGACCCAGTACTTC.

The J gene is TRBJ2-1, the V gene TRBV7-3; D call uncertain. Trimming cost V 0 bases and J 2 bases, with 8 bases left between them. CDR1 is SGHTA, CDR2 FQGTGA, per germline. The CDR3 covers 15 residues. The CDR3 sequence is CASSLTRNPYNEQFF. CDR3 DNA: TGTGCCAGCAGCTTAACGCGAAACCCCTACAATGAGCAGTTCTTC.

The chain links TRBV5-1 to TRBJ2-2; TRBD2 is a possible D gene (6 bases). Germline V CDR1 and CDR2: SGHRS, YFSETQ. This CDR3 is 16 amino acids long. Deletions cut 0 bases from V and 0 bases from J, with 9 bases between. The CDR3 DNA follows: TGCGCCAGCAGCTTGGGCGGGGCGGCGAACACCGGGGAGCTGTTTTTT. It yields the protein CASSLGGAANTGELFF.

The chain uses TRBV20-1 and TRBJ1-1, with no clear D. The CDR3 has 11 residues. The germline CDR1 and CDR2 sequences are DFQATT and SNEGSKA (reference sequence). The V gene lost 3 bases and the J gene lost 7 bases, with 9 bases spanning the gap. CDR3 coding DNA: TGCAGTGCTAGTCTAAGCATTGAAGCTTTCTTT. Translated: CSASLSIEAFF.

The J gene is TRBJ1-2, the V gene TRBV19; 9 nucleotides agree with TRBD1. Germline-derived CDR1 and CDR2 are LNHDA and SQIVND (reference sequence). This CDR3 spans 16 amino acids. The trim removed 4 bases at V and 1 base at J, leaving 7 bases unmatched. The DNA for the CDR3 is TGTGCCAGTAGTAAAACAGGGGGCGCCCATAACTATGGCTACACCTTC. This encodes CASSKTGGAHNYGYTF.

This chain links TRBV9 with TRBJ2-2, with 7 nucleotides matching TRBD1. CDR1 is SGDLS, CDR2 YYNGEE, per germline. The ends lost 7 bases at V and 6 bases at J; junction bases unmatched: 9. The CDR3 loop spans 14 amino acids. CDR3 bases: TGTGCCAGCTCCCAGGGGGTAATCGCCGGGGAGCTGTTTTTT. Translated, it gives CASSQGVIAGELFF.

The rearrangement uses TRBV29-1 and TRBJ1-1; no firm D call. The V gene's germline CDR1 is SQVTM and CDR2 ANQGSEA. Deletions cut 1 base from V and 1 base from J, with 4 bases between. The CDR3 is 12 residues long. CDR3 region: CSVEAWNTEAFF. The CDR3 nucleotides are TGCAGCGTTGAAGCCTGGAACACTGAAGCTTTCTTT. The entire variable domain, with the rest obtained from reference TRBV29-1 and TRBJ1-1, is as follows: SAVISQKPSRDICQRGTSLTIQCQVDSQVTMMFWYRQQPGQSLTLIATANQGSEATYESGFVIDKFPISRPNLTFSTLTVSNMSPEDSSIYLCSVEAWNTEAFFGQGTRLTVV.

The chain recombines TRBV10-3 with TRBJ1-5; D gene uncertain. Trimming pared 5 bases from V and 5 bases from J, leaving 10 bases between. This CDR3 contains 13 residues. In germline, CDR1 is ENHRY, CDR2 SYGVKD. CDR3 residues: CAISQNRDQPQHF. The CDR3 DNA sequence: TGTGCCATCAGTCAAAACCGAGATCAGCCCCAGCATTTT.

This chain joins TRBV9 and TRBJ2-1, with D uncertain. The V gene's germline CDR1 is SGDLS and CDR2 YYNGEE. The V end was cut by 4 bases, the J end by 2 bases, with 10 bases between. The CDR3 has 14 residues. This CDR3 reads CASSYGSTYNEQFF. The DNA for the CDR3 is TGTGCCAGCAGCTACGGGTCAACCTACAATGAGCAGTTCTTC.

The chain carries TRBV28 and TRBJ2-3; a possible D gene is TRBD2 (5 bases). The CDR3 spans 15 residues. Trimming removed 3 bases at V and 4 bases at J, with 14 bases between. Germline CDR1 and CDR2: MDHEN and SYDVKM. CDR3 sequence: CASSFGSAPPDTQYF. In nucleotides, the CDR3 is TGTGCCAGCAGTTTTGGTAGCGCGCCCCCAGATACGCAGTATTTT.

The chain combines TRBV6-6 with TRBJ2-1, with D possibly TRBD2 on 5 matching bases. Looked up from germline, CDR1 is MNHNY and CDR2 is SVGAGI (reference sequence). This CDR3 contains 14 residues. The V gene lost 6 bases and the J gene lost 4 bases, with 13 bases spanning the gap. The CDR3 bases are TGTGCCAGCAGGGAAGGACTGCCTTACAATGAGCAGTTCTTC. Translated, it gives CASREGLPYNEQFF.

This clone appeared a few times. This sequence joins TRBV2 and TRBJ2-7; the match to TRBD2 covers 16 bases. Germline V gene data show CDR1 as SNHLY and CDR2 as FYNNEI. This CDR3 region has 18 residues. V shed 5 bases and J 4 bases; nucleotides not matched to a gene: 11. The CDR3 DNA sequence: TGTGCCAGCAGTCCCCCCGGGACTAGCGGGAGGGCCGGATACGAGCAGTACTTC. This codes for CASSPPGTSGRAGYEQYF.

This chain connects TRBV28 to TRBJ2-1; 7 bases are a match to TRBD1. Germline V gene lookup returns CDR1 MDHEN and CDR2 SYDVKM. J gave up 8 bases and V 10 bases, and 11 bases lay outside the gene matches. The CDR3 contains 13 residues. The CDR3 loop is CAIHSQGIDEQFF. CDR3 nucleotides: TGTGCCATCCACTCACAGGGGATCGATGAGCAGTTCTTC.

This clone was seen only once. V and J are TRBV27 and TRBJ1-5; D remains unclear. Germline lookup yields CDR1 MNHEY and CDR2 SMNVEV (reference sequence). The CDR3 extends over 12 amino acids. Between the trimmed V and J ends, which lost 2 bases and 6 bases, there was a span of 5 bases. Here the CDR3 DNA reads TGTGCCAGCAGTTTAATTAGTCAGCCCCAGCATTTT. This codes for CASSLISQPQHF.

As for this clone: Other nucleotide sequences from this sample produce the same CDR3. The rearrangement uses TRBV15 and TRBJ1-5; D remains unclear. The CDR3 length is 12 residues. Germline CDR1 is LNHNV and CDR2 is YYDKDF (reference sequence). The V end lost 0 bases, the J end lost 7 bases, and 4 bases lay between the germline ends. The CDR3 here is CATSRDRQPQHF. For the CDR3, the DNA is TGTGCCACCAGCAGAGACCGGCAGCCCCAGCATTTT. Drawing the rest from reference TRBV15 and TRBJ1-5, the complete variable domain is DAMVIQNPRYQVTQFGKPVTLSCSQTLNHNVMYWYQQKSSQAPKLLFHYYDKDFNNEADTPDNFQSRRPNTSFCFLDIRSPGLGDTAMYLCATSRDRQPQHFGDGTRLSIL.

This chain joins TRBV6-5 and TRBJ2-1; D gene uncertain. The CDR3 extends over 14 amino acids. Trimming pared 6 bases from V and 0 bases from J, leaving 9 bases between. CDR1 MNHEY and CDR2 SVGAGI come from the germline V gene. Here the CDR3 DNA reads TGTGCCAGCAGCCCAGTCCCCTCCTACAATGAGCAGTTCTTC. It translates to CASSPVPSYNEQFF.